One sample yielded the 13 T cell receptor beta chains listed below, sequenced in a study of blood T cell repertoires in COVID-19 (dated by TCRdb to about 2020). Library preparation employed the immunoSEQ multiplex PCR assay. Drawn from immuneACCESS, this table holds only the in-frame rearrangements with V and J called that TCRdb kept. Clones are partly lost; checked studies trace under half to an unresolved V gene and leave the rest unexplained. The sample records approximately 150,000 clones, 65% to 90% of which are singletons. The biggest ten clones account for more than 8% of the sample. Specimen: peripheral blood. The receptors originated from a human donor in a cohort sampled during active COVID-19.

The chain has TRBV7-9 and TRBJ2-5; a weak D match, TRBD2 (5 bases). Germline V gene data show CDR1 as SEHNR and CDR2 as FQNEAQ (reference sequence). V lost 5 bases and J lost 5, with 12 bases in between. The CDR3 consists of 13 residues. The DNA of the CDR3 is TGTGCCAGCAGCAAGAACGGCGGGGAGACCCAGTACTTC. This gives the protein CASSKNGGETQYF.

The chain combines TRBV3-1 (or the pseudogene TRBV3-2) with TRBJ2-5; 7 positions agree with TRBD1. CDR3 length: 14 residues. V shed 2 bases, J shed 2 bases, and the junction held 2 bases outside the gene matches. Looked up from germline, CDR1 is LGHDT and CDR2 is YNNKEL (reference sequence). CDR3 region: CASSQRGPQETQYF. CDR3 DNA sequence: TGTGCCAGCAGCCAAAGGGGGCCTCAAGAGACCCAGTACTTC.

The chain couples TRBV7-2 to TRBJ2-5, with D perhaps matching TRBD1 (6 bases). The V gene's germline CDR1 is SGHTA and CDR2 FQGNSA. The CDR3 is 14 amino acids. The germline V and J ends were trimmed by 4 bases and 5 bases, with 14 bases remaining between them. The CDR3, as DNA: TGTGCCAGCAGCTCAGGGGCCCGACCGGAGACCCAGTACTTC. Translation gives CASSSGARPETQYF.

This sequence joins TRBV18 and TRBJ1-1; TRBD1 matches 9 bases. CDR3 size: 14 residues. J gave up 4 bases and V 5 bases, and 5 bases lay outside the gene matches. Germline assignment: CDR1 KGHSH and CDR2 LQKENI. CDR3 sequence reads: CASSADRGSTEAFF. As DNA, the CDR3 is TGTGCCAGCTCAGCCGACAGGGGGTCCACTGAAGCTTTCTTT.

The chain carries TRBV2 and TRBJ2-3; D is perhaps TRBD2 (7 bases). This CDR3 is built from 19 residues. Germline V gene sequence: CDR1 SNHLY, CDR2 FYNNEI. Trimming removed 3 bases from V and 0 bases from J, with 22 bases in between. The CDR3 is CASSDAEGGRAWSTDTQYF. Here the CDR3 DNA reads TGTGCCAGCAGTGACGCGGAGGGGGGGCGGGCCTGGAGCACAGATACGCAGTATTTT.

This rearrangement joins TRBV6-5 to TRBJ2-7; 8 bases line up with TRBD1. Germline CDR1 MNHEY, CDR2 SVGAGI. J was trimmed by 5 bases and V by 6 bases; bases with no gene match: 9. The CDR3 loop spans 14 amino acids. CDR3 region: CASRMDRVSHEQYF. The DNA of the CDR3 is TGTGCCAGCAGGATGGACAGGGTATCCCACGAGCAGTACTTC.

This clone was detected only once. V usage is TRBV5-6 and J usage is TRBJ1-5; no reliable D call. The CDR3 has 14 amino acids. Trimming removed 0 bases at V and 5 bases at J, with 9 bases between. Germline V gene data show CDR1 as SGHDT and CDR2 as YYEEEE. The CDR3 protein is CASSLGARDQPQHF. CDR3 nucleotides: TGTGCCAGCAGCTTGGGGGCCAGAGATCAGCCCCAGCATTTT. Full variable domain (remainder filled in from reference TRBV5-6 and TRBJ1-5): DAGVTQSPTHLIKTRGQQVTLRCSPKSGHDTVSWYQQALGQGPQFIFQYYEEEERQRGNFPDRFSGHQFPNYSSELNVNALLLGDSALYLCASSLGARDQPQHFGDGTRLSIL.

The rearrangement joins TRBV19 to TRBJ2-5; 10 bases match TRBD1. Trimming cost V 10 bases and J 1 base; bases outside gene matches: 6. The CDR3 extends over 14 amino acids. Germline-derived CDR1 and CDR2 are LNHDA and SQIVND (reference sequence). In DNA form, the CDR3 reads TGTGCCACTACGGACAGGGGGGCCCAAGAGACCCAGTACTTC. Its translation is CATTDRGAQETQYF.

This chain uses TRBV28 with TRBJ1-1; 7 positions match TRBD1. The junction had 7 bases not matched to a gene; V was cut back by 5 bases and J by 1 base. The CDR3 loop spans 15 amino acids. In germline, CDR1 is MDHEN, CDR2 SYDVKM. The CDR3 loop reads CASSTRTGPNTEAFF. The CDR3 nucleotides are TGTGCCAGCAGTACCCGGACAGGACCGAACACTGAAGCTTTCTTT.

This clone was counted a few times. This rearrangement joins TRBV28 to TRBJ1-4, with D perhaps matching TRBD1 (6 bases). Trimming left V 3 bases short and J 4 bases short, with 15 bases between. This CDR3 region has 16 residues. Germline CDR1 MDHEN, CDR2 SYDVKM. This chain's CDR3 is CASSFEGVRVNEKLFF. The CDR3 DNA follows: TGTGCCAGCAGTTTTGAGGGGGTTCGTGTTAATGAAAAACTGTTTTTT.

This chain links TRBV4-2 with TRBJ2-7, with TRBD2 identical over 8 bases. Germline V CDR1 and CDR2: LGHNA, YNFKEQ. V was clipped by 1 base and J by 2 bases; unmatched bases: 4. The CDR3 sequence is 15 residues long. The CDR3 is CASSQGLAGPYEQYF. The CDR3 nucleotides are TGTGCCAGCAGCCAAGGGCTAGCGGGCCCCTACGAGCAGTACTTC.

The genes are TRBV7-2 and TRBJ2-3; D may be TRBD2 (5 bases). The CDR3 consists of 15 residues. The ends were cut back, 1 base at V and 4 bases at J, with 12 bases in the middle. Per the germline V gene, CDR1 is SGHTA and CDR2 is FQGNSA. As DNA, the CDR3 is TGTGCCAGCAGCTTAGGAGGGAGTGGGCCAGATACGCAGTATTTT. Encoded protein: CASSLGGSGPDTQYF.

The chain is built from TRBV18 and TRBJ2-1, with 12 positions matching TRBD2. The CDR3 contains 18 residues. Germline values: CDR1 KGHSH, CDR2 LQKENI. The junction had 6 bases not matched to a gene; V was cut back by 3 bases and J by 0 bases. CDR3 bases: TGTGCCAGCTCACCCCGGACTAGCGGGGATAGCTCCTACAATGAGCAGTTCTTC. This codes for CASSPRTSGDSSYNEQFF.